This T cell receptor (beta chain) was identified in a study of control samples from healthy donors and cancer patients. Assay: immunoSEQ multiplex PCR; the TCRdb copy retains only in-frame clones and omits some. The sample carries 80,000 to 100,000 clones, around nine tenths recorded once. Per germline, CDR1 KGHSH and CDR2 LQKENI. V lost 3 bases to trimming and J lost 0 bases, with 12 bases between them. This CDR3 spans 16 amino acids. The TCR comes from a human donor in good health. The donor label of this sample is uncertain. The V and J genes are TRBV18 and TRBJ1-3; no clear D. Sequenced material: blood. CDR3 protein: CASSPTRVDSGNTIYF. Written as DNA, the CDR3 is TGTGCCAGCTCACCGACGCGGGTGGACTCTGGAAACACCATATATTTT.